The 8 T cell receptor beta chains presented below share a single source sample, sequenced in a study of T cell repertoires in cytomegalovirus infection. TCRdb re-called the reads through MiXCR, storing one row per CDR3 protein. This table has fewer than 950,000 distinct CDR3 sequences, less than 35% appearing once. The antigens for these receptors are not known. The sample was cultured CD8+ T cells from PBMCs, taken from culture after CMV antigen stimulation. Receptor source: a human donor in good health (CMV status not recorded). Some clones in this sample may be carry-over from other donors' samples.

V and J are TRBV27 and TRBJ2-3, with 9 nucleotides matching TRBD2. CDR3 size: 16 residues. CDR1 MNHEY and CDR2 SMNVEV come from the germline V gene (reference sequence). Trimming at V came to 2 bases and at J to 7 bases, leaving 10 bases not matched to a gene. The CDR3 loop is CASSLERGDFTYTQYF. The CDR3 DNA is TGTGCCAGCAGTTTAGAGCGGGGGGACTTCACGTATACGCAGTATTTT.

This clonotype was counted a few times. V usage is TRBV19 and J usage is TRBJ1-1, with TRBD1 matching 7 bases. The CDR3 runs to 16 residues. J gave up 5 bases and V 4 bases, and 13 bases lay outside the gene matches. Germline values: CDR1 LNHDA, CDR2 SQIVND (reference sequence). CDR3 in DNA: TGTGCCAGTAGTACCGGGGGGAGGGGGCTTAAGACTGAAGCTTTCTTT. It specifies CASSTGGRGLKTEAFF.

This clonotype was recorded at least ten times. The V gene is TRBV7-8, the J gene TRBJ2-7; 9 bases map to TRBD1. Trimming at V came to 2 bases and at J to 3 bases, leaving 5 bases not matched to a gene. Germline lookup yields CDR1 SGHVS and CDR2 FQNEAQ. This CDR3 comprises 15 residues. CDR3 protein: CASSLKGTGNYEQYF. DNA of the CDR3: TGTGCCAGCAGCTTAAAAGGGACAGGGAACTACGAGCAGTACTTC.

This clonotype was detected only a few times. This rearrangement joins TRBV6-1 to TRBJ2-5; D call uncertain. CDR3 length equals 14 residues. V lost 4 bases and J 2 bases, leaving 11 bases between the germline ends. Germline V CDR1 and CDR2: MNHNS, SASEGT. CDR3 sequence (DNA): TGTGCCAGCAGTGCTTTGGCGGTTCAAGAGACCCAGTACTTC. Amino acid sequence: CASSALAVQETQYF.

This clonotype was seen only once. The rearrangement links TRBV14 to TRBJ2-5, with D unclear. Germline lookup yields CDR1 SGHDN and CDR2 FVKESK. The CDR3 totals 13 residues. V was clipped by 0 bases and J by 3 bases, with 5 bases between them. The CDR3 region is CASSQDPEETQYF. Here the CDR3 DNA reads TGTGCCAGCAGCCAAGATCCTGAAGAGACCCAGTACTTC.

V and J are TRBV20-1 and TRBJ2-1; D may be TRBD2 (6 bases). V was cut by 4 bases and J by 7 bases, with 14 bases left in between. The CDR3 has 13 residues. Germline CDR1 is DFQATT and CDR2 is SNEGSKA (reference sequence). The CDR3 reads CSAKVGTPNEQFF. The CDR3, as DNA: TGCAGTGCTAAAGTCGGGACTCCAAATGAGCAGTTCTTC.

CDR3 sequence (DNA): TGTGCCAGCAGTTACATGGGAGATCCTAACTATGGCTACACCTTC. Translating it yields CASSYMGDPNYGYTF. The chain couples TRBV6-2 or TRBV6-3 to TRBJ1-2; no definite D call. CDR1 and CDR2 from the germline V gene are MNHEY and SVGEGT. The CDR3 is 15 amino acids. Trimming removed 2 bases from V and 0 bases from J, with 10 bases in between.

This clonotype was seen a few times. The chain links TRBV10-2 to TRBJ2-7, with D perhaps matching TRBD1 (5 bases). Germline-derived CDR1 and CDR2 are WSHSY and SAAADI. With 5 bases removed from V and 7 bases from J, the gap between germline ends came to 9 bases. There are 11 residues in the CDR3. The CDR3 DNA sequence: TGCGCCAGCAGTCCAGGGCCTGAGCAGTACGTC. This sequence encodes CASSPGPEQYV.